A selection of T cell receptor beta chains follows, all from one sample in a study of blood T cell repertoires in COVID-19. Repertoires were generated with immunoSEQ multiplex PCR, while TCRdb's copy carries only in-frame clones and drops some. The sample includes some 260,000 clones, 82% of them seen just once. Sequences were obtained from peripheral blood. All receptors derive from a woman older than 75 with active or convalescent COVID-19. Both conserved end residues are part of each CDR3. Fields, in order: clone size, D gene, V gene, J gene, CDR3 protein, CDR3 DNA. D genes are given only for firm matches. The listing skips clone size in some rows; elsewhere it reads once, few, many or a size class.

size: NA
D: NA
V: TRBV5-1
J: TRBJ2-1
CDR3: CASSLGSPGNNEQFF
DNA: TGCGCCAGCAGCTTAGGGAGCCCCGGGAACAATGAGCAGTTCTTC

size: NA
D: NA
V: TRBV5-1
J: TRBJ1-4
CDR3: CASSLGAGNEKLFF
DNA: TGCGCCAGCAGCTTGGGGGCAGGGAATGAAAAACTGTTTTTT

size: NA
D: TRBD1
V: TRBV5-5
J: TRBJ1-2
CDR3: CASSVDRGPYGYTF
DNA: TGTGCCAGCAGCGTCGACAGGGGTCCCTATGGCTACACCTTC

size: NA
D: TRBD1
V: TRBV6-1
J: TRBJ1-2
CDR3: CASSERGLHGYTF
DNA: TGTGCCAGCAGTGAGAGGGGGCTTCATGGCTACACCTTC

size: NA
D: TRBD1
V: TRBV7-2
J: TRBJ1-5
CDR3: CASSLDFGTGLNQPQHF
DNA: TGTGCCAGCAGCTTAGATTTTGGGACAGGGCTAAATCAGCCCCAGCATTTT

size: NA
D: TRBD1
V: TRBV9
J: TRBJ1-2
CDR3: CASSVDQQGNGYTF
DNA: TGTGCCAGCAGCGTAGACCAACAGGGGAATGGCTACACCTTC

size: once
D: NA
V: TRBV30
J: TRBJ1-3
CDR3: CARGPIGNTIYF
DNA: TGTGCCCGGGGACCCATCGGAAACACCATATATTTT

size: NA
D: NA
V: TRBV5-1
J: TRBJ2-5
CDR3: CASSSGTAKETQYF
DNA: TGCGCCAGCAGCTCAGGGACTGCGAAAGAGACCCAGTACTTC

size: NA
D: NA
V: TRBV6-5
J: TRBJ1-2
CDR3: CASSIGQFYGYTF
DNA: TGTGCCAGCAGCATCGGACAGTTCTATGGCTACACCTTC

size: NA
D: NA
V: TRBV28
J: TRBJ1-2
CDR3: CASIQTRDYGYTF
DNA: TGTGCCAGCATCCAAACACGGGACTATGGCTACACCTTC

size: NA
D: NA
V: TRBV6-1
J: TRBJ2-6
CDR3: CASSEARAGANVLTF
DNA: TGTGCCAGCAGTGAAGCCAGGGCTGGGGCCAACGTCCTGACTTTC

size: NA
D: NA
V: TRBV15
J: TRBJ1-6
CDR3: CATSSRKGVGDLPLHF
DNA: TGTGCCACCAGCAGCCGTAAAGGGGTTGGGGATTTACCCCTCCACTTT

size: NA
D: TRBD1
V: TRBV24-1
J: TRBJ2-5
CDR3: CATSDGQGQETQYF
DNA: TGTGCCACCAGTGACGGACAGGGCCAAGAGACCCAGTACTTC

size: NA
D: NA
V: TRBV7-8
J: TRBJ2-4
CDR3: CASSLARSRGGRNIQYF
DNA: TGTGCCAGCAGCTTAGCGAGGAGCAGGGGTGGAAGGAACATTCAGTACTTC

size: NA
D: NA
V: TRBV19
J: TRBJ1-3
CDR3: CASSMGGTSAGNTIYF
DNA: TGTGCCAGTAGTATGGGGGGAACATCGGCTGGAAACACCATATATTTT

size: NA
D: TRBD1
V: TRBV28
J: TRBJ1-2
CDR3: CASSSGQNAYGYTF
DNA: TGTGCCAGCAGCTCGGGACAGAACGCCTATGGCTACACCTTC

size: NA
D: NA
V: TRBV5-1
J: TRBJ1-2
CDR3: CASSLDGGYTF
DNA: TGCGCCAGCAGCTTGGACGGGGGCTACACCTTC

size: NA
D: TRBD1
V: TRBV19
J: TRBJ2-3
CDR3: CASSLGQGTDTQYF
DNA: TGTGCCAGTAGTCTAGGACAGGGCACAGATACGCAGTATTTT

size: NA
D: NA
V: TRBV5-1
J: TRBJ1-3
CDR3: CASSLGAPSGNTIYF
DNA: TGCGCCAGCAGCTTGGGGGCACCCTCCGGAAACACCATATATTTT

size: NA
D: TRBD2
V: TRBV5-1
J: TRBJ2-3
CDR3: CASSLGSGARTDTQYF
DNA: TGCGCCAGCAGCTTGGGAAGCGGGGCCCGCACAGATACGCAGTATTTT

size: NA
D: TRBD1
V: TRBV7-9
J: TRBJ1-2
CDR3: CASSVGQGSYGYTF
DNA: TGTGCCAGCAGCGTAGGACAGGGGTCGTATGGCTACACCTTC

size: NA
D: TRBD1
V: TRBV3-1/TRBV3-2
J: TRBJ2-7
CDR3: CASSRSGQGRGRQYF
DNA: TGTGCCAGCAGCCGATCGGGACAGGGCAGGGGAAGGCAGTACTTC

size: NA
D: NA
V: TRBV5-1
J: TRBJ2-2
CDR3: CASSISVTTGELFF
DNA: TGCGCCAGCAGCATTTCAGTTACCACCGGGGAGCTGTTTTTT

size: NA
D: TRBD1
V: TRBV28
J: TRBJ2-1
CDR3: CASRGQGAYNEQFF
DNA: TGTGCCAGCAGAGGACAGGGGGCATACAATGAGCAGTTCTTC

size: once
D: TRBD1
V: TRBV28
J: TRBJ1-2
CDR3: CASSHDRERNYGYTF
DNA: TGTGCCAGCAGTCACGACAGGGAGAGGAACTATGGCTACACCTTC

size: NA
D: TRBD2
V: TRBV18
J: TRBJ2-1
CDR3: CASSRLAGDNEQFF
DNA: TGTGCCAGCTCACGACTAGCGGGGGACAATGAGCAGTTCTTC

size: few
D: TRBD2
V: TRBV2
J: TRBJ2-1
CDR3: CASSEGLAAIYNEQFF
DNA: TGTGCCAGCAGTGAGGGACTAGCGGCCATCTACAATGAGCAGTTCTTC

size: NA
D: NA
V: TRBV7-9
J: TRBJ2-1
CDR3: CASSPSSDYERNNEQFF
DNA: TGTGCCAGCAGTCCGAGCTCGGACTACGAAAGGAACAATGAGCAGTTCTTC

size: NA
D: TRBD1
V: TRBV18
J: TRBJ1-4
CDR3: CASCTKQGDEKLFF
DNA: TGTGCCAGCTGCACGAAGCAGGGGGATGAAAAACTGTTTTTT

size: few
D: NA
V: TRBV7-2
J: TRBJ2-1
CDR3: CASSFYSRSNEQFF
DNA: TGTGCCAGCAGCTTTTATTCTCGCAGCAATGAGCAGTTCTTC

size: NA
D: TRBD1
V: TRBV10-3
J: TRBJ2-2
CDR3: CAIRETGFSTGELFF
DNA: TGTGCCATCAGGGAGACAGGGTTTAGCACCGGGGAGCTGTTTTTT

size: NA
D: NA
V: TRBV20-1
J: TRBJ1-2
CDR3: CSASSTSYGYTF
DNA: TGCAGTGCTAGTTCGACATCCTATGGCTACACCTTC

size: NA
D: TRBD1
V: TRBV19
J: TRBJ1-1
CDR3: CASSTTGGRAAFF
DNA: TGTGCCAGTAGTACCACAGGGGGCCGGGCAGCTTTCTTT

size: few
D: TRBD1
V: TRBV6-5
J: TRBJ1-1
CDR3: CASSGGQGYYEAFF
DNA: TGTGCCAGCAGCGGCGGACAGGGGTATTACGAAGCTTTCTTT

size: few
D: NA
V: TRBV12-3/TRBV12-4
J: TRBJ1-2
CDR3: CASSPRANYGYTF
DNA: TGTGCCAGCAGTCCCAGGGCTAACTATGGCTACACCTTC

size: NA
D: TRBD1
V: TRBV7-8
J: TRBJ1-2
CDR3: CASSLGDRGVYGYTF
DNA: TGTGCCAGCAGCCTAGGGGACAGGGGAGTCTATGGCTACACCTTC

size: NA
D: NA
V: TRBV19
J: TRBJ1-1
CDR3: CASSILANLGTEAFF
DNA: TGTGCCAGTAGTATTTTAGCGAACTTGGGCACTGAAGCTTTCTTT

size: NA
D: NA
V: TRBV6-5
J: TRBJ1-1
CDR3: CASSETGSNTEAFF
DNA: TGTGCCAGCAGCGAGACTGGTTCTAACACTGAAGCTTTCTTT

size: NA
D: TRBD1
V: TRBV3-1/TRBV3-2
J: TRBJ1-2
CDR3: CASNTGGRNGYTF
DNA: TGTGCCAGCAACACAGGGGGAAGGAATGGCTACACCTTC

size: NA
D: TRBD1
V: TRBV28
J: TRBJ1-5
CDR3: CASRTGGTSNQPQHF
DNA: TGTGCCAGCAGGACAGGGGGGACGAGCAATCAGCCCCAGCATTTT

size: NA
D: NA
V: TRBV24-1
J: TRBJ1-4
CDR3: CATSDTKTGSEKLFF
DNA: TGTGCCACCAGTGATACCAAAACGGGGTCTGAAAAACTGTTTTTT

size: NA
D: NA
V: TRBV2
J: TRBJ1-5
CDR3: CATQDSPNQPQHF
DNA: TGTGCCACACAGGACAGCCCCAATCAGCCCCAGCATTTT

size: NA
D: TRBD1
V: TRBV28
J: TRBJ1-1
CDR3: CATATGLRTEAFF
DNA: TGTGCCACCGCGACAGGGTTGAGGACTGAAGCTTTCTTT

size: NA
D: NA
V: TRBV5-1
J: TRBJ2-5
CDR3: CASSLGHSSYQETQYF
DNA: TGCGCCAGCAGCCTAGGACACTCATCGTACCAAGAGACCCAGTACTTC

size: NA
D: TRBD2
V: TRBV30
J: TRBJ2-7
CDR3: CAWSRGEGYEQYF
DNA: TGTGCCTGGAGTCGGGGGGAGGGGTACGAGCAGTACTTC

size: NA
D: TRBD1
V: TRBV4-2
J: TRBJ2-1
CDR3: CASSQQGTDRGFYEQFF
DNA: TGTGCCAGCAGCCAACAAGGAACCGACAGGGGGTTCTATGAGCAGTTCTTC

size: NA
D: TRBD2
V: TRBV2
J: TRBJ2-1
CDR3: CASGRTSGYNEQFF
DNA: TGTGCCAGCGGGAGGACTAGCGGTTACAATGAGCAGTTCTTC

size: NA
D: TRBD1
V: TRBV28
J: TRBJ2-7
CDR3: CASTIGQGGSEQYF
DNA: TGTGCCAGCACCATCGGACAGGGTGGAAGCGAGCAGTACTTC

size: NA
D: NA
V: TRBV12-3/TRBV12-4
J: TRBJ1-6
CDR3: CASRQGEGSPLHF
DNA: TGTGCCAGCAGACAGGGAGAGGGTTCACCCCTCCACTTT

size: NA
D: TRBD2
V: TRBV6-5
J: TRBJ2-5
CDR3: CASSYGRAQQETQYF
DNA: TGTGCCAGCAGTTACGGGAGGGCGCAACAAGAGACCCAGTACTTC

size: NA
D: TRBD2
V: TRBV7-9
J: TRBJ2-3
CDR3: CASSQRGSGGATDTQYF
DNA: TGTGCCAGCAGCCAGCGGGGTAGCGGGGGGGCAACAGATACGCAGTATTTT

size: NA
D: TRBD1
V: TRBV7-8
J: TRBJ1-1
CDR3: CASSWPGTGTTEAFF
DNA: TGTGCCAGCAGCTGGCCCGGGACAGGGACCACTGAAGCTTTCTTT

size: NA
D: TRBD1
V: TRBV5-1
J: TRBJ1-4
CDR3: CASSLETGVYEKLFF
DNA: TGCGCCAGCAGCTTGGAAACAGGGGTTTACGAAAAACTGTTTTTT

size: NA
D: NA
V: TRBV11-3
J: TRBJ2-5
CDR3: CASSPERGAQGSETQYF
DNA: TGTGCCAGCAGTCCCGAGCGAGGTGCGCAGGGGTCAGAGACCCAGTACTTC

size: NA
D: TRBD2
V: TRBV2
J: TRBJ2-5
CDR3: CASAGGALETQYF
DNA: TGTGCCAGCGCCGGGGGGGCCCTTGAGACCCAGTACTTC